The rows below give T cell receptor beta chains drawn from one sample of a study of T cells in Graves' hyperthyroidism and ophthalmopathy. TCRdb processed the multiplex PCR reads anew with MiXCR; each CDR3 protein has one entry. The table shows roughly 61,000 distinct CDR3 sequences, with approximately 53% occurring only once. Sequences were obtained from blood. The receptor source for this set is a woman aged 55-69 years with Graves' ophthalmopathy. Both conserved end residues are part of each CDR3. The order of the fields is D gene, clone size, J gene, V gene, CDR3 protein, CDR3 DNA. The D gene is left open where the match is weak. The listing skips clone size in some rows; elsewhere it reads once, few, many or a size class.

d_gene: TRBD2
abundance: few
j_gene: TRBJ2-1
v_gene: TRBV27
CDR3aa: CASRLGLAGGYNEQFF
CDR3nt: TGTGCCAGCCGGTTAGGGTTAGCGGGAGGGTACAATGAGCAGTTCTTC

d_gene: TRBD2
abundance: -
j_gene: TRBJ2-2
v_gene: TRBV4-2
CDR3aa: CASSRTSGELFF
CDR3nt: TGTGCCAGCAGCCGGACTAGCGGGGAGCTGTTTTTT

d_gene: TRBD1
abundance: -
j_gene: TRBJ1-1
v_gene: TRBV6-1
CDR3aa: CASSEGGGGVAEASF
CDR3nt: TGTGCCAGCAGTGAAGGGGGAGGGGGCGTAGCTGAAGCTTCCTTT

d_gene: -
abundance: many
j_gene: TRBJ1-3
v_gene: TRBV20-1
CDR3aa: CSAYRDTSGNTIYF
CDR3nt: TGCAGTGCTTACCGGGACACCTCTGGAAACACCATATATTTT

d_gene: -
abundance: -
j_gene: TRBJ1-2
v_gene: TRBV11-1
CDR3aa: CASRAGTSGSNYGYTF
CDR3nt: TGTGCCAGCAGGGCCGGGACTAGCGGGAGTAACTATGGCTACACCTTC

d_gene: -
abundance: once
j_gene: TRBJ1-2
v_gene: TRBV29-1
CDR3aa: CSVDRAGTLGYTF
CDR3nt: TGCAGCGTTGATAGAGCGGGGACCTTAGGCTACACCTTC

d_gene: -
abundance: many
j_gene: TRBJ2-7
v_gene: TRBV27
CDR3aa: CASRTSQGNEQYF
CDR3nt: TGTGCCAGCAGGACCTCCCAGGGGAACGAGCAGTACTTC

d_gene: -
abundance: many
j_gene: TRBJ1-2
v_gene: TRBV5-1
CDR3aa: CASSSRGPNYGYTF
CDR3nt: TGCGCCAGCAGCTCTAGGGGCCCTAACTATGGCTACACCTTC

d_gene: -
abundance: -
j_gene: TRBJ1-5
v_gene: TRBV7-9
CDR3aa: CASSRGSNQPQHF
CDR3nt: TGTGCCAGCAGCAGGGGAAGCAATCAGCCCCAGCATTTT

d_gene: TRBD1
abundance: medium-sized
j_gene: TRBJ2-3
v_gene: TRBV25-1
CDR3aa: CASTLTGGTDTQYF
CDR3nt: TGTGCCAGCACTTTGACAGGGGGAACAGATACGCAGTATTTT

d_gene: -
abundance: -
j_gene: TRBJ1-4
v_gene: TRBV5-1
CDR3aa: CASSFSGRAANEKLFF
CDR3nt: TGCGCCAGCAGCTTTAGCGGGAGGGCCGCGAATGAAAAACTGTTTTTT

d_gene: -
abundance: -
j_gene: TRBJ1-1
v_gene: TRBV29-1
CDR3aa: CSVEVVPRDTEAFF
CDR3nt: TGCAGCGTTGAAGTTGTCCCCAGAGACACTGAAGCTTTCTTT

d_gene: -
abundance: -
j_gene: TRBJ1-2
v_gene: TRBV7-2
CDR3aa: CASSLEGTINYGYTF
CDR3nt: TGTGCCAGCAGCTTAGAGGGAACGATTAACTATGGCTACACCTTC

d_gene: -
abundance: -
j_gene: TRBJ1-2
v_gene: TRBV7-9
CDR3aa: CASSSVDRDGYTF
CDR3nt: TGTGCCAGCAGCTCCGTGGACAGAGATGGCTACACCTTC

d_gene: -
abundance: -
j_gene: TRBJ2-5
v_gene: TRBV2
CDR3aa: CASMRTANQPQYF
CDR3nt: TGTGCCAGCATGAGGACAGCCAATCAGCCCCAGTACTTC